The next 8 T cell receptor beta chains were all read from a single sample in a study of blood T cell repertoires in COVID-19. Produced via immunoSEQ multiplex PCR; TCRdb's table is partial and in-frame only. Of 250,000 to 350,000 clones detected, about 88% appear once; the ten largest clones hold about 11%. The sequencing input was peripheral blood. The receptors shown here come from a woman aged 25 to 39 with COVID-19, enrolled during active disease.

The chain employs TRBV10-3 and TRBJ2-3; D perhaps matches TRBD2 (6 bases). The germline V gene encodes CDR1 ENHRY and CDR2 SYGVKD. The ends were cut back, 3 bases at V and 4 bases at J, with 14 bases in the middle. The length of the CDR3 is 15 residues. The DNA of the CDR3 is TGTGCCATCAGTGACTCCAAGGGAGGCGCAGATACGCAGTATTTT. This gives the protein CAISDSKGGADTQYF.

The rearrangement joins TRBV27 to TRBJ1-5; D might be TRBD1 (5 bases). In germline, CDR1 is MNHEY, CDR2 SMNVEV (reference sequence). The CDR3 spans 16 residues. The germline V and J ends were trimmed by 2 bases and 2 bases, with 13 bases remaining between them. The CDR3 nucleotides are TGTGCCAGCAGTTTACGGCCAGGGATTGGCAATCAGCCCCAGCATTTT. It translates to CASSLRPGIGNQPQHF.

The rearrangement uses TRBV5-1 and TRBJ1-1, with D uncertain. Between the trimmed V and J ends, which lost 3 bases and 0 bases, there was a span of 12 bases. The CDR3 runs 15 residues. Germline CDR1 SGHRS, CDR2 YFSETQ. This CDR3 is CASSSEVTLNTEAFF. CDR3 sequence (DNA): TGCGCCAGCAGCTCGGAGGTCACATTGAACACTGAAGCTTTCTTT.

This clone was detected a few times. This chain uses TRBV5-4 with TRBJ2-7; weak D call: TRBD2 (6 bases). Germline loops: CDR1 SGHNT, CDR2 YYREEE (reference sequence). Trimming removed 3 bases at V and 0 bases at J, with 10 bases between. The CDR3 extends over 14 amino acids. The CDR3 bases are TGTGCCAGCAGCTGGGGGGACTCCTCCTACGAGCAGTACTTC. This sequence encodes CASSWGDSSYEQYF.

The chain employs TRBV6-5 and TRBJ2-7, with 9 bases lining up with TRBD1. Germline-derived CDR1 and CDR2 are MNHEY and SVGAGI. The CDR3 consists of 15 residues. With 7 bases clipped from V and 5 bases from J, the junction kept 12 bases outside the gene matches. The CDR3 DNA follows: TGTGCCAGCACCGAAGAAGGACAGGGGAATCACGAGCAGTACTTC. This sequence encodes CASTEEGQGNHEQYF.

The chain couples TRBV5-1 to TRBJ2-2; the match to TRBD2 covers 14 bases. Per the germline V gene, CDR1 is SGHRS and CDR2 is YFSETQ. The CDR3 covers 18 residues. V trimming: 4 bases; J trimming: 1 base; junction bases outside the gene matches: 6. CDR3 bases: TGCGCCAGCAGCACCGGACTAGCGGGAGGAGGGAACACCGGGGAGCTGTTTTTT. It codes for CASSTGLAGGGNTGELFF.

This rearrangement joins TRBV20-1 to TRBJ1-2; TRBD1 might be the D (6 bases). Germline V gives CDR1 DFQATT, CDR2 SNEGSKA (reference sequence). There are 13 residues in the CDR3. The V and J ends lost 3 bases and 4 bases respectively, with 12 bases between them. The CDR3 region is CSASEGGSYGYTF. The DNA of the CDR3 is TGCAGTGCTAGTGAAGGGGGTTCCTATGGCTACACCTTC.

This clone has a single count. V and J are TRBV6-5 and TRBJ1-1; the D gene is possibly TRBD1 (5 bases). The CDR3 has 14 residues. The germline gives CDR1 MNHEY, CDR2 SVGAGI. Trimming removed 6 bases at V and 2 bases at J, with 13 bases between. For the CDR3, the DNA is TGTGCCAGCAGCCAGGTCCAGGGTAACACTGAAGCTTTCTTT. Translating it yields CASSQVQGNTEAFF.